The 15 T cell receptor beta chains below all came from one sample that was sequenced in a study of CD8 T cells in Susac syndrome. Random-hexamer reverse transcription was applied to about 0.45 to 1 ug RNA. TCRdb recomputed calls from the immunoSEQ multiplex PCR reads with MiXCR, one row per CDR3 protein. Of a few hundred thousand distinct CDR3 sequences detected, around 85% appear once; the ten largest clones hold under 0.15%. Sequenced: CD8+ T cells from PBMCs. Every receptor here comes from a human donor with multiple sclerosis.

This clonotype was observed a handful of times. The chain recombines TRBV27 with TRBJ1-1, with D perhaps matching TRBD1 (6 bases). Trimming took off 3 bases at V and 3 bases at J, with 8 bases between the two ends. Looked up from germline, CDR1 is MNHEY and CDR2 is SMNVEV (reference sequence). This CDR3 contains 13 residues. The DNA of the CDR3 is TGTGCCAGCAGTTTTGGGGGCTACACTGAAGCTTTCTTT. Its protein product is CASSFGGYTEAFF.

CDR3 sequence reads: CASSLGAGYTEAFF. DNA for the CDR3: TGTGCCAGCAGTTTAGGGGCCGGGTACACTGAAGCTTTCTTT. The J gene is TRBJ1-1, the V gene TRBV12-3 or TRBV12-4; D ambiguous. Trimming took off 1 base at V and 3 bases at J, with 9 bases between the two ends. CDR3 length: 14 residues.

This chain connects TRBV5-6 to TRBJ1-1; D is uncertain. Trimming removed 4 bases at V and 7 bases at J, with 14 bases between. The CDR3 contains 13 residues. Germline values: CDR1 SGHDT, CDR2 YYEEEE. The CDR3 is CASSSSVTLEAFF. Written as DNA, the CDR3 is TGTGCCAGCAGCAGTTCAGTAACACTTGAAGCTTTCTTT.

The chain has TRBV5-4 and TRBJ1-2; D not resolved. The CDR3 totals 13 residues. Germline V gene sequence: CDR1 SGHNT, CDR2 YYREEE (reference sequence). Trimming removed 2 bases from V and 9 bases from J, with 14 bases in between. CDR3 in amino acids: CASSLGGAVSYTF. CDR3 DNA sequence: TGTGCCAGCAGCTTAGGCGGAGCGGTTAGCTACACCTTC.

This clonotype was observed once. The rearrangement links TRBV27 to TRBJ1-1; D may be TRBD1 (5 bases). The V end lost 5 bases, the J end lost 1 base, and 11 bases lay between the germline ends. This CDR3 has 14 amino acids. Germline CDR1 and CDR2: MNHEY and SMNVEV (reference sequence). CDR3 nucleotide sequence: TGTGCCAGCAGTCTGACAGTCCAGAACACTGAAGCTTTCTTT. Protein: CASSLTVQNTEAFF.

This clonotype was recorded once. The chain links TRBV3-1 to TRBJ2-7; 9 bases align to TRBD1. This CDR3 contains 13 residues. From germline, CDR1 is LGHDT and CDR2 YNNKEL (reference sequence). V shed 2 bases and J 5 bases; nucleotides not matched to a gene: 1. The CDR3 DNA sequence: TGTGCCAGCAGCCAATGGACAGGGGACGAGCAGTACTTC. Protein sequence: CASSQWTGDEQYF.

This clonotype appeared a single time. The genes are TRBV12-3 or TRBV12-4 and TRBJ2-3; D uncertain. This CDR3 spans 16 amino acids. V was cut by 5 bases and J by 0 bases, with 15 bases left in between. The CDR3 region is CASSPPRGTSTDTQYF. The DNA for the CDR3 is TGTGCCAGCAGTCCTCCACGCGGCACTAGCACAGATACGCAGTATTTT.

This clonotype came up once. This chain uses TRBV6-4 with TRBJ1-1; no firm D call. The CDR3 has 13 amino acids. In germline, CDR1 is MRHNA, CDR2 SNTAGT. The V end lost 6 bases, the J end lost 7 bases, and 15 bases lay between the germline ends. The CDR3, as DNA: TGTGCCAGCAGAGACAAAGATAGAGGTGAAGCTTTCTTT. Protein: CASRDKDRGEAFF.

The V gene is TRBV27, the J gene TRBJ1-2; no definite D call. This CDR3 contains 13 residues. Germline lookup yields CDR1 MNHEY and CDR2 SMNVEV (reference sequence). Trimming left V 4 bases short and J 5 bases short, with 11 bases between. CDR3 region: CASSSVPGYGYTF. For the CDR3, the DNA is TGTGCCAGCAGTTCGGTTCCGGGTTATGGCTACACCTTC.

This clonotype was seen only a few times. CDR3 sequence: CAWNRVDTEAFF. Here the CDR3 DNA reads TGTGCCTGGAACAGGGTCGACACTGAAGCTTTCTTT. The chain is built from TRBV30 and TRBJ1-1; TRBD1 is a possible D gene (6 bases). There are 12 residues in the CDR3. From germline, CDR1 is GTSNPN and CDR2 SVGIG (reference sequence). V was cut by 4 bases and J by 3 bases, with 9 bases left in between.

This clonotype was recorded once. The chain uses TRBV30 and TRBJ2-3; 7 bases are shared with TRBD1. From germline, CDR1 is GTSNPN and CDR2 SVGIG (reference sequence). This CDR3 has 17 amino acids. V was pared by 5 bases and J by 0 bases, with 14 bases of the junction left unmatched. DNA of the CDR3: TGTGCCTGGTTTGTGGCAGGGGGATTAGAAAGCACAGATACGCAGTATTTT. Encoded protein: CAWFVAGGLESTDTQYF.

The rearrangement joins TRBV27 to TRBJ2-3, with D unresolved. In germline, CDR1 is MNHEY, CDR2 SMNVEV (reference sequence). V lost 2 bases and J 5 bases, leaving 11 bases between the germline ends. The CDR3 has 14 amino acids. CDR3 nucleotide sequence: TGTGCCAGCAGTTTAGCATCTGGTGGAGATACGCAGTATTTT. This encodes CASSLASGGDTQYF.

The chain is built from TRBV5-1 and TRBJ2-1; D is unresolved. Per the germline V gene, CDR1 is SGHRS and CDR2 is YFSETQ. The CDR3 is 13 residues long. With 4 bases removed from V and 3 bases from J, the gap between germline ends came to 8 bases. CDR3 loop: CASSSLGYNEQFF. The CDR3 DNA follows: TGCGCCAGCAGCAGCCTGGGCTACAATGAGCAGTTCTTC.

This chain links TRBV5-1 with TRBJ2-1; 7 bases fit TRBD2. The CDR3 consists of 17 residues. V lost 4 bases, J lost 13 bases, and 23 bases stayed unmatched. Germline lookup yields CDR1 SGHRS and CDR2 YFSETQ. The CDR3 loop reads CASSLATSHLPPTPQFF. The CDR3 nucleotides read TGCGCCAGCAGCCTTGCGACTAGCCACCTCCCCCCTACCCCACAGTTCTTC.

The chain carries TRBV18 and TRBJ2-1, with TRBD1 matching over 8 bases. The germline CDR1 and CDR2 sequences are KGHSH and LQKENI. J lost 3 bases, V lost 2 bases, and 3 bases had no gene match. The CDR3 contains 15 residues. For the CDR3, the DNA is TGTGCCAGCTCACCAAGGGACAGGATCTACAATGAGCAGTTCTTC. Amino acids: CASSPRDRIYNEQFF.